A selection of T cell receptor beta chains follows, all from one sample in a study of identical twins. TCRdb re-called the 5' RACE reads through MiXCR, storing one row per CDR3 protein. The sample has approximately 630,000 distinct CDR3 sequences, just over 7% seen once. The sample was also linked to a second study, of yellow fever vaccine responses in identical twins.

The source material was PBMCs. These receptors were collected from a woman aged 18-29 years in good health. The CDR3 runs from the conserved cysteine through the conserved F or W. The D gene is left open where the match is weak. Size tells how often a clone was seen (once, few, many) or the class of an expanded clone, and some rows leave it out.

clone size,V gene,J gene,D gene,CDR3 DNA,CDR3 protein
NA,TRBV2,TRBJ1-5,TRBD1,TGTGCCAGCAGTGTGGAAGAAGGGGGCGGAAAGCCCCAGCATTTT,CASSVEEGGGKPQHF
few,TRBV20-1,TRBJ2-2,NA,TGCAGTGCTAGAGATTCGGGGAACACCGGGGAGCTGTTTTTT,CSARDSGNTGELFF
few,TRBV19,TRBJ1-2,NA,TGTGCCAGTAGTATGTCGGTCGGGTATGGCTACACCTTC,CASSMSVGYGYTF
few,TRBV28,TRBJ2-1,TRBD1,TGTGCCAGCACCGACAGGGGAGTAACCTACAATGAGCAGTTCTTC,CASTDRGVTYNEQFF
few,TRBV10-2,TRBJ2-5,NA,TGCGCCAGCAGTGTAGGGCGCCAAGAGACCCAGTACTTC,CASSVGRQETQYF
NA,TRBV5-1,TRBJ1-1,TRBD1,TGCGCCAGCAGCTTAACAGGGGTTCGCACTGAAGCTTTCTTT,CASSLTGVRTEAFF
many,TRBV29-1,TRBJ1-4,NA,TGCAGCACGACGGACGGAAATAATGAAAAACTGTTTTTT,CSTTDGNNEKLFF
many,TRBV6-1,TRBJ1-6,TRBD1,TGTGCCAGCTCGGGACAGTCAAATTCACCCCTCCACTTT,CASSGQSNSPLHF
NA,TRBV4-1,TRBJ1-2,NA,TGCGCCAGCAGCCAGGGACCCTCGGCTGGCTACACCTTC,CASSQGPSAGYTF
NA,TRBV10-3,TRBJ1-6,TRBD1,TGTGCCATCGGCCGGACAGGTGATTCACCCCTCCACTTT,CAIGRTGDSPLHF
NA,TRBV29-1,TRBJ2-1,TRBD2,TGCAGCGTTGCGCTAGCGGGAGCCTACAATGAGCAGTTCTTC,CSVALAGAYNEQFF
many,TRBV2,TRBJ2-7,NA,TGTGCCAGCAGGAACGACTACGAGCAGTACTTC,CASRNDYEQYF
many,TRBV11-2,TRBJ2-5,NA,TGTGCCAGCAGACGTACAGGGGAGACCCAGTACTTC,CASRRTGETQYF
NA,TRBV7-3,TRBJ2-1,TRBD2,TGTGCCAGGCGGCGTTGGGGGACTAGGGGGGACCTCTCCTACAATGAGCAGTTCTTC,CARRRWGTRGDLSYNEQFF
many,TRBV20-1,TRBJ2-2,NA,TGCAGTGCGTTCCGGGGACCCTCAAACACCGGGGAGCTGTTTTTT,CSAFRGPSNTGELFF
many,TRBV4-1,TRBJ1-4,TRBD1,TGCGCCAGCAGCCATAGGACAGGGGGAACCTCAACTAATGAAAAACTGTTTTTT,CASSHRTGGTSTNEKLFF
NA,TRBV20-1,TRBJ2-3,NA,TGCAGTGCTATTCACCGGGGAGGCGCAGATACGCAGTATTTT,CSAIHRGGADTQYF
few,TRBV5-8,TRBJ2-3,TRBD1,TGTGCCAGCAGCCCCCCGCCGACAGGGGGCAAAGCAGATACGCAGTATTTT,CASSPPPTGGKADTQYF
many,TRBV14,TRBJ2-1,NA,TGTGCCAGCAGCCAAGATCGGCTAAACAATGAGCAGTTCTTC,CASSQDRLNNEQFF
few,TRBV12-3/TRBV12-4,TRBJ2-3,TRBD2,TGTGCCAGCAGTTTTAGAGGGCAGCGGGGGGTGACAGATACGCAGTATTTT,CASSFRGQRGVTDTQYF
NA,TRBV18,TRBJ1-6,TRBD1,TGTGCCAGCTCAAACACCGGGACAGGGGATTCACCCCTCCACTTT,CASSNTGTGDSPLHF
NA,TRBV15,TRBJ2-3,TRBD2,TGTGCCACCAGCAGGACTAGCGGGGGGGCAGATACGCAGTATTTT,CATSRTSGGADTQYF
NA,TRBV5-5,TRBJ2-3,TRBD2,TGTGCCAGCAGCAAGGTGGTGTCGGCGGGAGGAAGCACAGATACGCAGTATTTT,CASSKVVSAGGSTDTQYF
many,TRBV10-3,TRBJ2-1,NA,TGTGCCATCAGTGAGTCAGTGGATGGCGATGAGCAGTTCTTC,CAISESVDGDEQFF
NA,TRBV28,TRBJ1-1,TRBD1,TGTGCCAGCAGTTTACTTCCACAGGGGGCAACTGAAGCTTTCTTT,CASSLLPQGATEAFF
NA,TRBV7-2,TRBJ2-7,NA,TGTGCCAGCAGCTTAGTTGTTGACCCAGCCTACGAGCAGTACTTC,CASSLVVDPAYEQYF
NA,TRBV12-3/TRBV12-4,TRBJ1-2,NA,TGTGCCAGCAGTTTAGCGCTTCAGGGCGGTCGTTCCCCTGGCTACACCTTC,CASSLALQGGRSPGYTF
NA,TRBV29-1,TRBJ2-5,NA,TGCAGCGTTGAAGAGCTGTTAGAGACCCAGTACTTC,CSVEELLETQYF
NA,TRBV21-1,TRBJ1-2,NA,TGTGCCAGCAGCTCGGAGGCCGGACAGGGAGATTATGGCTACACCTTC,CASSSEAGQGDYGYTF
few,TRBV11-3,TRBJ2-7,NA,TGTGCCAGCAGCTTGAGGATGGCAGTTCGGGGAGCCTACGAGCAGTACTTC,CASSLRMAVRGAYEQYF
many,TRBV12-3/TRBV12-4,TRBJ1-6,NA,TGTGCCAGCAGTTTTGGGGGGAACGATTCACCCCTCCACTTT,CASSFGGNDSPLHF
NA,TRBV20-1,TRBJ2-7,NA,TGCAGTGCTAGAGATTCGGCTACAACCAAGAGGTCCTACGAGCAGTACTTC,CSARDSATTKRSYEQYF
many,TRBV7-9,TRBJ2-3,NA,TGTGCCAGCAGCTACCGTAGTGTGGGGGTTGGAGATACGCAGTATTTT,CASSYRSVGVGDTQYF
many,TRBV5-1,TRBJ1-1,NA,TGCGCCAGCAGCTCGCAAGAAATGAACACTGAAGCTTTCTTT,CASSSQEMNTEAFF
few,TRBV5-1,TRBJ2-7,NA,TGCGCCAGCAGCCCTGGGGGGACCGCTCTCGCCTACGAGCAGTACTTC,CASSPGGTALAYEQYF
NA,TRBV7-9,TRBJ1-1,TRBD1,TGTGCCAGCAGCTCCAAGGGGGCTAGGACTGAAGCTTTCTTT,CASSSKGARTEAFF
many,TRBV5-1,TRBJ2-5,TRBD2,TGCGCCAGCAGCCCGTTTCTAGCGGGAGTCCAAGAGACCCAGTACTTC,CASSPFLAGVQETQYF
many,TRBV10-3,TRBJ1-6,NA,TGTGCCACAAGCGGCTTAGGAGGAGATAATTCACCCCTCCACTTT,CATSGLGGDNSPLHF
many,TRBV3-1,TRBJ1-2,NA,TGTGCCAGCAGCCAAGGGTGGGGCCCTAGCTATGGCTACACCTTC,CASSQGWGPSYGYTF
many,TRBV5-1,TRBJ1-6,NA,TGCGCCAGCAGCCCGGAAAGGGATTCACCCCTCCACTTT,CASSPERDSPLHF
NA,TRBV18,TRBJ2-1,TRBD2,TGTGCCAGCTCACCAGTTTCCAGCGGGGCCTACAATGAGCAGTTCTTC,CASSPVSSGAYNEQFF
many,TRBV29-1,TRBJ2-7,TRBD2,TGCAGCGTTGAAGATCGGGGGGGACCCCAAACCTCCTACGAGCAGTACTTC,CSVEDRGGPQTSYEQYF
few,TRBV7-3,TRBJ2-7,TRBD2,TGTGCCAGCAGCCCGGGTAGCGGGGCTTACTACGAGCAGTACTTC,CASSPGSGAYYEQYF
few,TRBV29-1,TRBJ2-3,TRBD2,TGCAGCGTGACGGGGGAACTAGCGGGCGCCACAGATACGCAGTATTTT,CSVTGELAGATDTQYF
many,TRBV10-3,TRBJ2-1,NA,TGTGCCATCAGTGAGCTGGGGGGCGAGGGCAATGAGCAGTTCTTC,CAISELGGEGNEQFF
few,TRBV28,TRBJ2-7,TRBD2,TGTGCCAGCAGTTTGCTTCGGACTAGCGGTTCCTACGAGCAGTACTTC,CASSLLRTSGSYEQYF
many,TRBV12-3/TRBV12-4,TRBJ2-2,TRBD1,TGTGCCAGCAGCGCGACAGGGTACACCGGGGAGCTGTTTTTT,CASSATGYTGELFF
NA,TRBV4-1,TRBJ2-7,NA,TGCGCCAGCAGCCAAGCGAACACCCGGTCCTACGAGCAGTACTTC,CASSQANTRSYEQYF
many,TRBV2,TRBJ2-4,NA,TGTGCCAGCAGTGAGGGACACTCCAAAAACATTCAGTACTTC,CASSEGHSKNIQYF
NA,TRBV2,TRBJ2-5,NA,TGTGCCAGCCTTTTGGAGACCCAGTACTTC,CASLLETQYF
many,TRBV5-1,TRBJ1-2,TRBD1,TGCGCCAGCAGCTTACGAACCTCGGGACAGGGGGCGCTTGGCTACACCTTC,CASSLRTSGQGALGYTF
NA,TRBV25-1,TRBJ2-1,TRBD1,TGTGCCAGCAGCCAGGACAGGGCCCGTGGGGAGCAGTTCTTC,CASSQDRARGEQFF
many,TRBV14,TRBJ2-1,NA,TGTGCCAGCAGTCGTGGGAGCTCCTACAATGAGCAGTTCTTC,CASSRGSSYNEQFF
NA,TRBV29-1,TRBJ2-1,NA,TGCAGCGCCCGACAGGCGGCAGTCTACAATGAGCAGTTCTTC,CSARQAAVYNEQFF
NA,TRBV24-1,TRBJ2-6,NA,TGTGCCATCGAGGACACAGGGCCTGGGGCCAACGTCCTGACTTTC,CAIEDTGPGANVLTF
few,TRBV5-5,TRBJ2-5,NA,TGTGCCAGCAGCTTGGGAGTTAGGTCACAAGAGACCCAGTACTTC,CASSLGVRSQETQYF
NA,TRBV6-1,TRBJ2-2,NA,TGTGCCAGCAGTGAAGGAGGGTTCACCGGGGAGCTGTTTTTT,CASSEGGFTGELFF
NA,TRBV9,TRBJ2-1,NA,TGTGCCAGCAGCGTAGTTGAGGCACTATACAATGAGCAGTTCTTC,CASSVVEALYNEQFF